The following is a T cell receptor (beta chain) sequence with its context. No antigen is known for it. No base quality values were provided; no much bigger clone lies one nucleotide off. These data belong to a study of CD8 T cells in ankylosing spondylitis (TCRdb year 2017). Regarding the research as a whole: The study profiled T cell receptor beta repertoires in healthy donors and ankylosing spondylitis patients to find disease-linked TCR variants. The whole study cohort included over 85 healthy donors and over 20 ankylosing spondylitis patients. Peripheral blood was sampled, and synovial fluid was additionally collected from ankylosing spondylitis patients.

Broad study findings and their caveats: The disease-linked clones were reported as significantly enriched in matched synovial fluid samples from ankylosing spondylitis patients. A TCR beta motif made up of several highly homologous amino acid variants appeared to be characteristic of blood from ankylosing spondylitis patients. A CD8+ phenotype was shown by the disease-linked clones, which were found at relatively low frequencies in peripheral blood. Some of the motif variants had been reported before in the synovial fluid and blood of reactive arthritis patients, a finding that suggests common disease-initiation mechanisms.

Reads for this sample came from an Illumina HiSeq 2500. Quantitative 5'-RACE with molecular barcodes was used to prepare TCR beta libraries. The study's own analysis went as follows. A new computational method, built on a probabilistic model of VDJ rearrangement, was used to identify disease-linked TCR variants. TCRdb reran the public reads through fastp at Q25 and MiXCR, keeping productive beta chains. Merged by CDR3 protein, the rows form single entries marked with the most common genes and DNA. In this record, the V and J calls reflect TCRdb's handling and not the investigators' own analysis. This sample comprises 130,000 or so distinct CDR3 sequences, 15% to 20% of them detected only once. Clones ranked in the top ten supply 33% of the sample. Spanning cysteine to phenylalanine, the CDR3 consists of 13 amino acids. The kept DNA is CDR3 alone, 39 bases in frame from the first base. Relative to germline, V is 6 bases shorter and J is 3 bases shorter, with 12 bases between their ends. CDR1 and CDR2, per the germline V gene (reference sequence), are MNHEY and SMNVEV.

Sample: blood, either unsorted or a sorted T cell fraction (not recorded which). The source is a male donor with ankylosing spondylitis. Rearrangement joined TRBV27 to TRBJ2-7; the best D guess is TRBD2, with 6 bases matching. The DNA is TGTGCCAGCAGCCAAAGACTAGACTACGAGCAGTACTTC. This is translated as CASSQRLDYEQYF.